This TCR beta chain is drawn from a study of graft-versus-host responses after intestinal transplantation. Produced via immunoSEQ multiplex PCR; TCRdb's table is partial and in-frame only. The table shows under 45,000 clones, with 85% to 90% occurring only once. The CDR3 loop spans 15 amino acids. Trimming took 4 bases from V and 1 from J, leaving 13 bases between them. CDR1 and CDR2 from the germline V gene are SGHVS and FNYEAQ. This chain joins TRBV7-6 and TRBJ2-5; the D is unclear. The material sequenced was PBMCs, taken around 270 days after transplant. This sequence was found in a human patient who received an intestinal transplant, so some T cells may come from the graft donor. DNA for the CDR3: TGTGCCAGCAGCTCCAATCCGGGCATCCAAGAGACCCAGTACTTC. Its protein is CASSSNPGIQETQYF.